These 24 T cell receptor beta chains share one sample of origin, sequenced in a study of sequential checkpoint blockade in melanoma. The protocol was immunoSEQ multiplex PCR, while the TCRdb copy is restricted to in-frame clones and leaves out a portion. Of around 4,000 clones in the sample, roughly 24% were seen once. The treatment: randomized to nivolumab then ipilimumab (arm A) or the reverse (arm B). The input for sequencing was tumor tissue (inferred from file names), taken from a patient given nivolumab and ipilimumab in sequence. The origin of the receptors is a human donor with melanoma.

This clone is medium-sized. The V call is TRBV11-3, the J call TRBJ2-7; 10 bases line up with TRBD1. This CDR3 comprises 15 residues. After removal of 3 bases from V and 5 bases from J, the junction contained 7 bases not matched to a gene. The germline CDR1 and CDR2 sequences are SGHNT and YENEEA. The CDR3, as DNA: TGTGCCAGCAGCTTTTCCTTCGGGACAGGGGACGAGCAGTACTTC. It encodes CASSFSFGTGDEQYF.

This clone is labeled medium-sized. V is TRBV11-3 and J is TRBJ1-6; 7 bases agree with TRBD1. The CDR3 spans 15 residues. Germline V lookup: CDR1 SGHNT, CDR2 YENEEA. V shed 0 bases and J 7 bases; nucleotides not matched to a gene: 3. CDR3: CASSLDSRGNSPLHF. CDR3 nucleotide sequence: TGTGCCAGCAGCTTAGACAGCAGGGGGAATTCACCCCTCCACTTT.

This clone was counted only a few times. The chain joins TRBV11-3 to TRBJ2-6; D ambiguous. The V and J ends lost 5 bases and 0 bases respectively, with 11 bases between them. Germline-derived CDR1 and CDR2 are SGHNT and YENEEA. This CDR3 contains 16 residues. CDR3 protein: CASSPNSLSGANVLTF. Here the CDR3 DNA reads TGTGCCAGCAGCCCCAACAGCCTCTCTGGGGCCAACGTCCTGACTTTC.

This clone occurred a few times. J is TRBJ2-4 and V is TRBV19; a possible D gene is TRBD2 (5 bases). Germline CDR1 is LNHDA and CDR2 is SQIVND (reference sequence). The CDR3 has 16 residues. Trimming cost V 0 bases and J 8 bases, with 17 bases left between them. Here the CDR3 reads CASSIDPPTGGDIQYF. The DNA for the CDR3 is TGTGCCAGTAGTATAGATCCGCCTACCGGAGGAGACATTCAGTACTTC.

The CDR3 loop is CASSFFQGGSPLHF. In DNA form, the CDR3 reads TGTGCCAGCAGCTTTTTCCAGGGTGGCTCACCCCTCCACTTT. The genes are TRBV11-3 and TRBJ1-6, with D possibly matching TRBD1 (5 bases). This CDR3 region has 14 residues. V gave up 3 bases and J gave up 10 bases, with 13 bases separating them. Germline CDR1 reads SGHNT; CDR2 reads YENEEA.

A word on this clone: The junction does not match germline at one end; this may be a read error. The chain employs TRBV28 and TRBJ2-7; no clear D gene. The CDR3 consists of 15 residues. Germline CDR1 MDHEN, CDR2 SYDVKM. CDR3 sequence reads: CASSLFAAESGFLDF. The CDR3 DNA is TGTGCCAGCAGTTTATTCGCGGCCGAATCGGGCTTTTTGGACTTC. Full variable domain (remainder filled in from reference TRBV28 and TRBJ2-7): DVKVTQSSRYLVKRTGEKVFLECVQDMDHENMFWYRQDPGLGLRLIYFSYDVKMKEKGDIPEGYSVSREKKERFSLILESASTNQTSMYLCASSLFAAESGFLDFGPGTRLTVT.

Many counts were recorded for this clone. The chain links TRBV11-3 to TRBJ2-5; TRBD2 matches 7 bases. This CDR3 comprises 15 residues. Germline V gives CDR1 SGHNT, CDR2 YENEEA. Germline trimming cut 3 bases from V and 3 bases from J; bases unmatched to any gene: 7. DNA for the CDR3: TGTGCCAGCAGCTTCACAGGACTAGTAGAAGAGACCCAGTACTTC. This encodes CASSFTGLVEETQYF.

The chain carries TRBV5-1 and TRBJ2-7, with 8 positions matching TRBD1. Germline loops: CDR1 SGHRS, CDR2 YFSETQ. The J segment lost 4 bases and the V segment lost 0 bases, leaving 6 bases of the junction unmatched. The CDR3 extends over 15 amino acids. The DNA for the CDR3 is TGCGCCAGCAGCTTGGATTGGACAGGGAGGTACGAGCAGTACTTC. It codes for CASSLDWTGRYEQYF.

The J gene is TRBJ2-6, the V gene TRBV6-8; D perhaps matches TRBD1 (6 bases). This CDR3 contains 15 residues. Germline CDR1 is MNHGY and CDR2 is SAAAGT. With 4 bases removed from V and 0 bases from J, the gap between germline ends came to 7 bases. Here the CDR3 reads CASSWDNSGANVLTF. CDR3 DNA sequence: TGTGCCAGCAGTTGGGACAACTCTGGGGCCAACGTCCTGACTTTC.

This clone is deemed medium-sized (0.01 to 0.1%). V gene TRBV6-8 combines with J gene TRBJ2-6; 7 bases line up with TRBD1. This CDR3 has 15 amino acids. The germline gives CDR1 MNHGY, CDR2 SAAAGT. V lost 4 bases and J lost 2; bases outside the gene matches: 2. The CDR3: CASSSQGAGANVLTF. CDR3 sequence (DNA): TGTGCCAGCAGTTCGCAGGGGGCTGGGGCCAACGTCCTGACTTTC.

This chain connects TRBV5-1 to TRBJ2-7; TRBD1 matches at 11 bases. The V gene end was trimmed by 2 bases and the J gene end by 2 bases; junction bases not matched to a gene: 9. The germline V gene encodes CDR1 SGHRS and CDR2 YFSETQ. CDR3 length: 17 amino acids. The CDR3, as DNA: TGCGCCAGCAGCTTTTTGGTAAGGACAGGGGGCACCTACGAGCAGTACTTC. Translating gives CASSFLVRTGGTYEQYF.

In this sample, this clone turned up many times. V is TRBV11-3 and J is TRBJ2-1, with 8 bases that match TRBD1. Germline assignment: CDR1 SGHNT and CDR2 YENEEA. Germline trimming cut 3 bases from V and 7 bases from J; bases unmatched to any gene: 8. This CDR3 contains 15 residues. The CDR3: CASSFGQGAKNEQFF. The CDR3 nucleotides read TGTGCCAGCAGCTTCGGGCAGGGGGCGAAAAATGAGCAGTTCTTC.

This chain joins TRBV6-8 and TRBJ2-1; D unclear. Trimming shortened V by 7 bases and J by 3 bases, and 10 bases separated the two germline ends. This CDR3 spans 13 amino acids. Germline V CDR1 and CDR2: MNHGY, SAAAGT. The CDR3 is CASMHIYYNEQFF. For the CDR3, the DNA is TGTGCCAGCATGCACATCTACTACAATGAGCAGTTCTTC.

The chain combines TRBV19 with TRBJ1-5, with D uncertain. V lost 1 base, J lost 4 bases, and 5 bases lay in between. Germline V gene sequence: CDR1 LNHDA, CDR2 SQIVND (reference sequence). The CDR3 totals 13 residues. CDR3: CASSIVGNQPQHF. The DNA for the CDR3 is TGTGCCAGTAGTATAGTCGGTAATCAGCCCCAGCATTTT.

The chain has TRBV15 and TRBJ2-3; TRBD2 aligns across 15 bases. CDR3 length equals 16 residues. V shed 0 bases and J 12 bases; nucleotides not matched to a gene: 7. Per germline, CDR1 LNHNV and CDR2 YYDKDF (reference sequence). The CDR3 loop is CATSREPGLAGGIQYF. The DNA for the CDR3 is TGTGCCACCAGCAGAGAACCGGGACTAGCGGGGGGAATCCAGTATTTT. The entire variable domain, with the rest obtained from reference TRBV15 and TRBJ2-3, is as follows: DAMVIQNPRYQVTQFGKPVTLSCSQTLNHNVMYWYQQKSSQAPKLLFHYYDKDFNNEADTPDNFQSRRPNTSFCFLDIRSPGLGDTAMYLCATSREPGLAGGIQYFGPGTRLTVL.

V usage is TRBV14 and J usage is TRBJ2-5; perhaps TRBD1 as D (6 bases). Germline CDR1 SGHDN, CDR2 FVKESK. Trimming stripped 3 bases from V and 5 bases from J, with 13 bases between. The CDR3 is made up of 14 amino acids. CDR3 sequence reads: CASSQGARSETQYF. The CDR3 nucleotides are TGTGCCAGCAGCCAGGGGGCTAGGTCGGAGACCCAGTACTTC. The full variable domain, its missing parts supplied by reference TRBV14 and TRBJ2-5, is EAGVTQFPSHSVIEKGQTVTLRCDPISGHDNLYWYRRVMGKEIKFLLHFVKESKQDESGMPNNRFLAERTGGTYSTLKVQPAELEDSGVYFCASSQGARSETQYFGPGTRLLVL.

J is TRBJ2-7 and V is TRBV6-8; TRBD2 aligns across 7 bases. The CDR3 runs 15 residues. With V trimmed by 4 bases and J by 2 bases, 8 bases remained unmatched. Germline V gene sequence: CDR1 MNHGY, CDR2 SAAAGT. The CDR3 sequence is CASSSSAGLTYEQYF. For the CDR3, the DNA is TGTGCCAGCAGTTCCTCAGCGGGGCTAACCTACGAGCAGTACTTC.

This clone has more than one count but fewer than ten. J is TRBJ2-1 and V is TRBV6-8, with D tentatively TRBD1 or TRBD2 (5 bases each). Germline loops: CDR1 MNHGY, CDR2 SAAAGT. The ends were cut back, 4 bases at V and 4 bases at J, with 14 bases in the middle. The CDR3 covers 15 residues. The CDR3 sequence: CASSSRGPTYNEQFF. The CDR3 DNA is TGTGCCAGCAGTTCGAGGGGACCAACTTACAATGAGCAGTTCTTC.

This sequence joins TRBV18 and TRBJ1-1; the D gene is possibly TRBD1 (6 bases). The germline CDR1 and CDR2 sequences are KGHSH and LQKENI. The CDR3 is 14 residues long. The V and J ends lost 6 bases and 1 base respectively, with 12 bases between them. DNA of the CDR3: TGTGCCAGCTCCTACCTGGGACAGAACACTGAAGCTTTCTTT. It specifies CASSYLGQNTEAFF.

The chain carries TRBV6-8 and TRBJ1-2, with D perhaps matching TRBD1 (6 bases). Trimming stripped 2 bases from V and 3 bases from J, with 7 bases between. Germline loops: CDR1 MNHGY, CDR2 SAAAGT. The CDR3 is 13 residues long. CDR3 in DNA: TGTGCCAGCAGTTACAAGGGGGACTATGGCTACACCTTC. Protein sequence: CASSYKGDYGYTF.

There are a few counts of this clone. This rearrangement joins TRBV6-8 to TRBJ2-7, with a tentative D call TRBD2 (7 bases). This CDR3 is built from 15 residues. Germline V CDR1 and CDR2: MNHGY, SAAAGT. V was cut by 1 base and J by 3 bases, with 13 bases left in between. CDR3 sequence reads: CASSYYAGAFYEQYF. The CDR3 nucleotides are TGTGCCAGCAGTTACTATGCGGGGGCTTTCTACGAGCAGTACTTC.

In this sample, this clone is medium-sized (0.01 to 0.1%). The chain uses TRBV23-1 and TRBJ1-1; tentatively, D is TRBD1 (6 bases). TRBV23-1 is an open reading frame whose function is uncertain. CDR3 length equals 13 residues. Trimming shortened V by 6 bases and J by 8 bases, and 16 bases separated the two germline ends. The DNA of the CDR3 is TGCGCCAGCAGCCCGATCGACGGGACAGAAGCTTTCTTT. Its protein is CASSPIDGTEAFF.

V usage is TRBV14 and J usage is TRBJ1-2; TRBD1 is a possible D gene (5 bases). CDR1 SGHDN and CDR2 FVKESK come from the germline V gene. Trimming removed 5 bases at V and 8 bases at J, with 18 bases between. This CDR3 has 14 amino acids. The chain's CDR3 is CASSARDGTFGYTF. The CDR3, as DNA: TGTGCCAGCAGCGCCCGGGACGGCACCTTCGGCTACACCTTC.

This clone was seen only a few times. J is TRBJ1-5 and V is TRBV28; unclear D gene. With 0 bases removed from V and 9 bases from J, the gap between germline ends came to 6 bases. The CDR3 is 12 residues long. Germline CDR1 is MDHEN and CDR2 is SYDVKM. The CDR3 spells CASSLWERPQHF. The CDR3 nucleotides read TGTGCCAGCAGTTTATGGGAGCGGCCCCAGCATTTT.